This TCR beta chain was found in a study of blood T cell repertoires in COVID-19 (dated by TCRdb to 2018 to 2021). Regarding the complete study: Samples covering the acute and convalescent phases of COVID-19 were provided by collaborators in the United States, Italy and Spain. The samples were drawn from two sources: the first 160 participants of the ongoing ImmuneRACE study, and some 1,300 subjects contributed by 6 global collaborators. Subjects who had been exposed to COVID-19, were actively infected with it, or had recovered from it provided the deeply sampled blood TCRbeta repertoires that made up the dataset. Where available, HLA class I and class II types were taken from metadata supplied by the sample provider and were not determined by assay-based typing. A freely available public database, intended as a resource for researchers studying the immune response to SARS-CoV-2, is where the repertoires were released. The material from the prospective study consisted of cDNA or gDNA derived from T cells, B-cell-depleted T cells, or PBMCs. Nearly every sample came with metadata listing a de-identified subject ID, COVID-19 status, age in years and sex.

TCRbeta CDR3 regions were amplified from genomic DNA using the immunoSEQ Assay, a bias-controlled multiplex PCR. As for the authors' bioinformatics: The number of nucleated cells in each sample was estimated by amplification of reference gene primers within the assay. Sequence reads were collapsed and filtered to measure the absolute abundance of every unique TCRbeta CDR3 rearrangement. For each sample, productive Simpson clonality was calculated as the square root of Simpson's diversity index over productive rearrangements. Here the immuneACCESS table is served through TCRdb, limited to in-frame sequences with V and J called. Missing clones are a known gap in these copies; in checked studies unresolved V genes cover under half, and the rest lacks a known reason. That table supplies the V and J calls and clone size; D and trimming were determined from the DNA. Here the sample has about 380,000 clones; 70% to 90% occur a single time. The ten largest clones capture more than 1% of the sample.

Study-wide conclusions, independent of this receptor: The amount of clinical and demographic metadata varied by source and participant and was provided uncurated.

Participants in the prospective study were aged about 18 to 95 years, lived in more than 20 United States geographic areas, and enrolled through a virtual design. Cohort assignment in the prospective study relied on participant-reported clinical history from a screening survey and a study questionnaire. ImmuneRACE Cohort 3 recovered participants were defined by two consecutive negative NP/OP PCR tests, healthcare professional clearance, or symptom resolution. In the prospective study, whole blood, serum and a nasopharyngeal or oropharyngeal swab were collected from each participant by mobile phlebotomists. Over a roughly two-month period, participants in the prospective study had the option of providing additional blood draws and questionnaires. Before DNA extraction, blood samples from the prospective study were shipped at room temperature or frozen. Turning to this clone: Its binding antigen is unknown. No per-base quality is available; no much larger clone lies one base away.

Counted from cysteine to phenylalanine, this CDR3 has 15 amino acids. Solely the CDR3 DNA is kept, with 45 bases framed from the first base. As encoded in the germline V gene, CDR1 is SGHRS while CDR2 is YFSETQ. V lost 4 bases and J lost 9 bases; the stretch between them is 17 bases long. Recombination connected TRBV5-1 to TRBJ1-6; the D gene remains uncertain. Sequences were obtained from PBMCs or T cells enriched from blood (not recorded which). The clonotype originates from a woman between 18 and 29 years old who had recovered from COVID-19. The sequenced DNA: TGCGCCAGCAGCCCCGGTGGTAGGGAGGGTTCACCCCTCCACTTT. Translated, this is CASSPGGREGSPLHF.